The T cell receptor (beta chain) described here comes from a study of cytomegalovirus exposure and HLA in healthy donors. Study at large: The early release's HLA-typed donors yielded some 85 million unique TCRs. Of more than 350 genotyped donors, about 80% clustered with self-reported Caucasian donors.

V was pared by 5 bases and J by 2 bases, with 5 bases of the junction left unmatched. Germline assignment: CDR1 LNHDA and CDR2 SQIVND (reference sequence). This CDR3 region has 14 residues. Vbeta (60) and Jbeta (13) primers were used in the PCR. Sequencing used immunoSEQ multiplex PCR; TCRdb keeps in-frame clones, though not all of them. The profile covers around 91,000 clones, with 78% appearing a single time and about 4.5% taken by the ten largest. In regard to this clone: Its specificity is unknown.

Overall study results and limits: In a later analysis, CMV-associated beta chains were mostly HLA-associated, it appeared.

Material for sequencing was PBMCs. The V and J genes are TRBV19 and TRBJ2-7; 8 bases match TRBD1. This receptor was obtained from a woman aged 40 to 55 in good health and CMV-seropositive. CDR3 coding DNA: TGTGCCAGTAGTGTGGAGACAGGGGCCTACGAGCAGTACTTC. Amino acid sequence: CASSVETGAYEQYF.